The 21 T cell receptor beta chains reported below all come from one sample, sequenced in a study of blood T cells in healthy people across ages. A second about 6 to 12 cycle PCR used barcoded and J-beta primers. From the 5' RACE reads, TCRdb called clonotypes with MiXCR, one entry per CDR3 protein. The profile shows hundreds of thousands of distinct CDR3 sequences, around 24% of them singletons. In addition, the sample was reused for a study of T cells of mothers and their children.

Sequenced material: blood. The origin of the receptors is a boy between 10 and 17 years old in good health.

The chain uses TRBV6-5 and TRBJ2-5; TRBD2 aligns across 7 bases. The germline CDR1 and CDR2 sequences are MNHEY and SVGAGI. This CDR3 spans 14 amino acids. With 6 bases clipped from V and 4 bases from J, the junction kept 8 bases outside the gene matches. CDR3 residues: CASSPVKRGETQYF. The CDR3 DNA follows: TGTGCCAGCAGCCCCGTAAAGCGGGGAGAGACCCAGTACTTC.

The V and J genes are TRBV4-1 and TRBJ2-7; 12 nucleotides match TRBD2. Trimming cost V 5 bases and J 7 bases; bases outside gene matches: 12. The CDR3 spans 16 residues. Germline V gene sequence: CDR1 MGHRA, CDR2 YSYEKL. The CDR3 loop reads CASSGLAGGVLWEQYF. The CDR3 DNA reads TGCGCCAGCAGCGGGCTAGCGGGAGGGGTTTTATGGGAGCAGTACTTC.

The V gene is TRBV5-1, the J gene TRBJ1-3; D is possibly TRBD1 (5 bases). Germline lookup yields CDR1 SGHRS and CDR2 YFSETQ. Trimming removed 3 bases from V and 0 bases from J, with 10 bases in between. The CDR3 has 15 residues. This chain's CDR3 is CASSSDTYSGNTIYF. The CDR3 DNA reads TGCGCCAGCAGCTCGGACACCTACTCTGGAAACACCATATATTTT.

This clonotype was counted a few times. The chain is built from TRBV6-2 or TRBV6-3 and TRBJ1-5, with 10 bases that match TRBD1. Germline loops: CDR1 MNHEY, CDR2 SVGEGT. Germline trimming cut 4 bases from V and 1 base from J; bases unmatched to any gene: 13. The CDR3 is 19 amino acids. In nucleotides, the CDR3 is TGTGCCAGCAGTTTTTTCCCCGGGACAGGGGTTCCGAGCAATCAGCCCCAGCATTTT. It specifies CASSFFPGTGVPSNQPQHF.

There are a few counts of this clonotype. Compared with germline, one end of the junction differs, possibly owing to a read error. The chain has TRBV11-2 and TRBJ1-6, with D perhaps matching TRBD1 (5 bases). The CDR3 loop spans 18 amino acids. CDR1 and CDR2 from the germline V gene are SGHAT and FQNNGV. The CDR3 region has the DNA TGTGCCAGCCTAAGAGGCTTTTCGAGGTCAGGGCATAATTCACCCATCCACTTT. It codes for CASLRGFSRSGHNSPIHF.

This clonotype came up a few times. The chain carries TRBV7-2 and TRBJ2-2; 10 bases are a match to TRBD1. Germline CDR1 reads SGHTA; CDR2 reads FQGNSA. The V segment lost 2 bases and the J segment 4 bases; nucleotides outside the gene matches: 10. This CDR3 comprises 18 residues. CDR3 bases: TGTGCCAGCAGCTTAAATTCCCTAGGACAGGGGGGCACCGGGGAGCTGTTTTTT. This encodes CASSLNSLGQGGTGELFF. Supplemented by reference TRBV7-2 and TRBJ2-2, the full variable domain reads GAGVSQSPSNKVTEKGKDVELRCDPISGHTALYWYRQSLGQGLEFLIYFQGNSAPDKSGLPSDRFSAERTGGSVSTLTIQRTQQEDSAVYLCASSLNSLGQGGTGELFFGEGSRLTVL.

The table lists this clonotype with a few counts. The rearrangement uses TRBV6-2 or TRBV6-3 and TRBJ2-1, with 10 bases identical to TRBD2. CDR1 and CDR2 (germline): MNHEY, SVGEGT. The V gene end was trimmed by 6 bases and the J gene end by 4 bases; junction bases not matched to a gene: 9. The CDR3 has 16 amino acids. Here the CDR3 reads CASRERVAGGYNEQFF. DNA for the CDR3: TGTGCCAGCAGGGAACGAGTAGCGGGGGGTTACAATGAGCAGTTCTTC.

This clonotype was counted between two and nine times. This chain uses TRBV25-1 with TRBJ1-4; the D gene is possibly TRBD1 (6 bases). V was trimmed by 7 bases and J by 5 bases, leaving 14 bases between them. Germline values: CDR1 MGHDK, CDR2 SYGVNS. The CDR3 length is 14 residues. The CDR3 coding sequence is TGTGCCAGCAACGCAGGACAGAACAATGAAAAACTGTTTTTT. Amino acid sequence: CASNAGQNNEKLFF.

The chain has TRBV28 and TRBJ2-5; no firm D call. CDR3 length: 18 amino acids. Trimming removed 6 bases from V and 3 bases from J, with 26 bases in between. Looked up from germline, CDR1 is MDHEN and CDR2 is SYDVKM. The CDR3 bases are TGTGCCAGCAGCCCGGCCCTGGTGTGGGCCGAAGACGAAGAGACCCAGTACTTC. It codes for CASSPALVWAEDEETQYF.

The rearrangement joins TRBV29-1 to TRBJ1-1, with D tentatively TRBD1 (5 bases). V was pared by 7 bases and J by 2 bases, with 14 bases between. CDR3 length: 13 residues. CDR1 and CDR2 from the germline V gene are SQVTM and ANQGSEA. This chain's CDR3 is CSAEADSNTEAFF. The CDR3 bases are TGCAGCGCCGAGGCCGACAGCAACACTGAAGCTTTCTTT.

The chain recombines TRBV20-1 with TRBJ2-1; D assignment may be TRBD1 or TRBD2 (5 bases each). In germline, CDR1 is DFQATT, CDR2 SNEGSKA (reference sequence). V lost 5 bases to trimming and J lost 2 bases, with 13 bases between them. The CDR3 loop spans 14 amino acids. The CDR3 loop reads CSAEGQTTYNEQFF. In nucleotides, the CDR3 is TGCAGTGCTGAGGGGCAGACTACCTACAATGAGCAGTTCTTC.

This rearrangement joins TRBV20-1 to TRBJ2-1; TRBD2 agrees at 10 bases. The CDR3 has 16 residues. Germline V lookup: CDR1 DFQATT, CDR2 SNEGSKA (reference sequence). With V trimmed by 3 bases and J by 3 bases, 8 bases remained unmatched. The CDR3: CSASFTSGEIYNEQFF. The CDR3 DNA sequence: TGCAGTGCTAGTTTTACTAGCGGGGAAATCTACAATGAGCAGTTCTTC.

This clonotype was seen only a few times. This chain links TRBV29-1 with TRBJ2-1; possibly TRBD2 for D (6 bases). The V end lost 3 bases, the J end lost 0 bases, and 9 bases lay between the germline ends. The CDR3 is 14 amino acids. The germline CDR1 and CDR2 sequences are SQVTM and ANQGSEA. The CDR3 DNA is TGCAGCGTTGATGGCGGGATCTCCTACAATGAGCAGTTCTTC. As protein: CSVDGGISYNEQFF.

This chain connects TRBV9 to TRBJ1-2, with TRBD1 matching over 7 bases. The CDR3 is 17 residues long. CDR1 and CDR2 (germline): SGDLS, YYNGEE. The V and J ends lost 3 bases and 0 bases, in that order; junction bases with no gene match: 11. CDR3 amino acids: CASSAPKTGTANYGYTF. In DNA form, the CDR3 reads TGTGCCAGCAGCGCACCGAAGACCGGGACAGCTAACTATGGCTACACCTTC.

For this clonotype: One end of the junction fails to match germline, which may point to a read error. J is TRBJ1-1 and V is TRBV6-6; 7 nucleotides match TRBD1. This CDR3 region has 14 residues. Germline V gives CDR1 MNHNY, CDR2 SVGAGI (reference sequence). CDR3 amino acids: CASGAEQGNTEASF. CDR3 nucleotides: TGTGCCAGCGGGGCCGAACAGGGGAACACTGAAGCTTCCTTT.

This clonotype was recorded at least ten times. V gene TRBV20-1 combines with J gene TRBJ1-6, with a weak D call TRBD1 (6 bases). CDR1 is DFQATT, CDR2 SNEGSKA, per germline (reference sequence). V lost 4 bases and J 6 bases, leaving 16 bases between the germline ends. The length of the CDR3 is 15 residues. CDR3: CSAIEGGGGNSPLHF. The CDR3 DNA reads as TGCAGTGCTATAGAGGGCGGAGGGGGTAATTCACCCCTCCACTTT.

This clonotype was seen only a few times. The gene calls are TRBV4-3 and TRBJ2-1; D call uncertain. CDR3 length: 15 residues. CDR1 is LGHNA and CDR2 is YSLEER in the germline V gene. V lost 0 bases, J lost 5 bases, and 11 bases lay in between. The DNA of the CDR3 is TGCGCCAGCAGCCAAGATAGGCTACCGAACAATGAGCAGTTCTTC. Encoded protein: CASSQDRLPNNEQFF.

This clonotype was found a few times. This chain connects TRBV4-3 to TRBJ1-2, with D unresolved. The CDR3 is made up of 13 amino acids. Trimming took off 0 bases at V and 4 bases at J, with 6 bases between the two ends. The V gene's germline CDR1 is LGHNA and CDR2 YSLEER. CDR3 in DNA: TGCGCCAGCAGCCAAGACTCGGGCTATGGCTACACCTTC. This codes for CASSQDSGYGYTF.

At least ten counts were recorded for this clonotype. The rearrangement joins TRBV28 to TRBJ2-4, with D perhaps matching TRBD1 (6 bases). Per germline, CDR1 MDHEN and CDR2 SYDVKM. The CDR3 loop spans 13 amino acids. V shed 6 bases and J shed 5 bases, with 11 bases lying between them. CDR3 loop: CASSPGQQNIQYF. The CDR3 nucleotides read TGTGCCAGCAGCCCAGGACAGCAAAACATTCAGTACTTC.

There are a few counts of this clonotype. The gene calls are TRBV5-1 and TRBJ2-2, with TRBD2 matching over 7 bases. This CDR3 has 16 residues. Germline values: CDR1 SGHRS, CDR2 YFSETQ. V lost 1 base to trimming and J lost 6 bases; unmatched junction nucleotides: 9. CDR3: CASSLRTSGNPGELFF. The CDR3 DNA reads as TGCGCCAGCAGCTTGAGGACTAGTGGGAATCCCGGGGAGCTGTTTTTT.

The rearrangement uses TRBV7-9 and TRBJ2-5; 8 positions match TRBD1. Germline V gene data show CDR1 as SEHNR and CDR2 as FQNEAQ (reference sequence). The junction had 3 bases not matched to a gene; V was cut back by 4 bases and J by 2 bases. There are 14 residues in the CDR3. CDR3 nucleotides: TGTGCCAGCAGCTGGAGGACAGGGCAAGAGACCCAGTACTTC. Its protein product is CASSWRTGQETQYF. Using reference TRBV7-9 and TRBJ2-5 for the parts outside the CDR3, the full variable domain is DTGVSQNPRHKITKRGQNVTFRCDPISEHNRLYWYRQTLGQGPEFLTYFQNEAQLEKSRLLSDRFSAERPKGSFSTLEIQRTEQGDSAMYLCASSWRTGQETQYFGPGTRLLVL.